The 19 T cell receptor beta chains below come from one sample, sequenced in a study of shared clonotypes between healthy human individuals. Sequencing used immunoSEQ multiplex PCR; TCRdb keeps in-frame clones, though not all of them. The sample carries some 2 million clones, roughly 95% recorded once. Input material: naive CD4+ T cells sorted from blood. The subset: CD45RA+ positively selected. These receptors all stem from a young man in good health.

The chain carries TRBV6-1 and TRBJ1-5, with 10 bases lining up with TRBD1. The CDR3 consists of 15 residues. CDR1 and CDR2 (germline): MNHNS, SASEGT. V shed 5 bases and J 4 bases; nucleotides not matched to a gene: 5. The CDR3 nucleotides are TGTGCCAGCAGTTCGGACAGGGGGATTAATCAGCCCCAGCATTTT. Encoded protein: CASSSDRGINQPQHF.

This clone is a singleton in its sample. The chain carries TRBV9 and TRBJ2-5; D is unclear. V gave up 4 bases and J gave up 2 bases, with 9 bases separating them. This CDR3 is built from 13 residues. Germline V CDR1 and CDR2: SGDLS, YYNGEE. The CDR3 nucleotides are TGTGCCAGCAGCTTAGCCGAGCAAGAGACCCAGTACTTC. Encoded protein: CASSLAEQETQYF. Filled out from reference TRBV9 and TRBJ2-5, the complete variable domain reads DSGVTQTPKHLITATGQRVTLRCSPRSGDLSVYWYQQSLDQGLQFLIQYYNGEERAKGNILERFSAQQFPDLHSELNLSSLELGDSALYFCASSLAEQETQYFGPGTRLLVL.

The V gene is TRBV6-5, the J gene TRBJ2-7; 9 nucleotides agree with TRBD1. CDR3 length: 14 amino acids. Germline values: CDR1 MNHEY, CDR2 SVGAGI. The V gene end was trimmed by 8 bases and the J gene end by 2 bases; junction bases not matched to a gene: 7. The CDR3 sequence: CASLPGQGPYEQYF. In nucleotides, the CDR3 is TGTGCCAGCTTGCCGGGACAGGGACCCTACGAGCAGTACTTC.

In DNA, the CDR3 is TGTGCCAGCAGCTTAGACATCGGATACTACAATGAGCAGTTCTTC. This codes for CASSLDIGYYNEQFF. The chain links TRBV11-2 to TRBJ2-1; D not certain. Trimming left V 0 bases short and J 3 bases short, with 9 bases between. The CDR3 length is 15 residues. Germline V CDR1 and CDR2: SGHAT, FQNNGV.

The J gene is TRBJ2-7, the V gene TRBV5-1; D gene ambiguous. This CDR3 spans 13 amino acids. V dropped 5 bases and J dropped 7 bases, with 16 bases sitting between them. Germline V gene lookup returns CDR1 SGHRS and CDR2 YFSETQ. The CDR3 nucleotides read TGCGCCAGCAGGCCCGTGGGGTCATTGGAGCAGTACTTC. Protein product: CASRPVGSLEQYF.

This chain connects TRBV6-4 to TRBJ2-3, with TRBD2 matching 7 bases. The CDR3 contains 13 residues. CDR1 and CDR2 (germline): MRHNA, SNTAGT. Germline trimming cut 2 bases from V and 10 bases from J; bases unmatched to any gene: 6. The CDR3 region has the DNA TGTGCCAGCAGTGACGGGAGGGCCTTTTCGCAGTATTTT. It specifies CASSDGRAFSQYF.

Comments on this clone: A much larger clone lies one base from this, so it may be a read error. J is TRBJ1-1 and V is TRBV11-2; no reliable D call. CDR3 length: 14 amino acids. The germline gives CDR1 SGHAT, CDR2 FQNNGV. Trimming shortened V by 1 base and J by 0 bases, and 6 bases separated the two germline ends. The CDR3 DNA is TGTGCCAGCAGCTTAGGACACATGAACACTGAAGCTTTCTTT. Protein product: CASSLGHMNTEAFF. Using reference TRBV11-2 and TRBJ1-1 for the parts outside the CDR3, the full variable domain is EAGVAQSPRYKIIEKRQSVAFWCNPISGHATLYWYQQILGQGPKLLIQFQNNGVVDDSQLPKDRFSAERLKGVDSTLKIQPAKLEDSAVYLCASSLGHMNTEAFFGQGTRLTVV.

This clone has just one count. This chain joins TRBV4-1 and TRBJ1-5; D is unclear. CDR1 and CDR2 (germline): MGHRA, YSYEKL. V shed 0 bases and J shed 7 bases, with 16 bases lying between them. There are 16 residues in the CDR3. The CDR3 sequence is CASSQEWQVSSQPQHF. The CDR3 coding sequence is TGCGCCAGCAGCCAAGAATGGCAGGTGTCTAGCCAGCCCCAGCATTTT.

A single count supports this clone. The V and J genes are TRBV7-2 and TRBJ2-2; unclear D gene. The CDR3 is 16 amino acids. With 2 bases removed from V and 4 bases from J, the gap between germline ends came to 14 bases. Germline V gene sequence: CDR1 SGHTA, CDR2 FQGNSA. DNA for the CDR3: TGTGCCAGCAGCTTAATGACGGTGTCCGCCACCGGGGAGCTGTTTTTT. Its translation: CASSLMTVSATGELFF.

The CDR3 spells CASRSGTGDSGNTIYF. In DNA form, the CDR3 reads TGCGCCAGCAGGTCCGGGACAGGGGATTCTGGAAACACCATATATTTT. The chain is built from TRBV5-1 and TRBJ1-3; TRBD1 aligns across 10 bases. Germline trimming cut 5 bases from V and 1 base from J; bases unmatched to any gene: 6. The length of the CDR3 is 16 residues. Looked up from germline, CDR1 is SGHRS and CDR2 is YFSETQ.

The rearrangement joins TRBV9 to TRBJ2-5, with D maybe TRBD2 (5 bases). Germline loops: CDR1 SGDLS, CDR2 YYNGEE. V lost 0 bases to trimming and J lost 3 bases, with 12 bases between them. The CDR3 sequence is 15 residues long. In DNA form, the CDR3 reads TGTGCCAGCAGCGTAGATGCGGGTCAGAAAGAGACCCAGTACTTC. As protein: CASSVDAGQKETQYF.

The rearrangement joins TRBV2 to TRBJ2-7; perhaps D is TRBD1 or TRBD2 (5 bases each). This CDR3 has 13 amino acids. The V end was cut by 11 bases, the J end by 0 bases, with 14 bases between. CDR1 and CDR2 from the germline V gene are SNHLY and FYNNEI. CDR3: CACTRDGSYEQYF. The CDR3, as DNA: TGTGCCTGCACCCGGGACGGCTCCTACGAGCAGTACTTC.

The rearrangement uses TRBV21-1 and TRBJ1-2; TRBD1, the table's D call, lacks a check against the DNA. TRBV21-1 is noted as a pseudogene. The CDR3 has 14 residues. The CDR3 DNA reads as TGTGCCAGCAGCAAAGTAGGCAGGGGGTGCGGCTACACCTTC. Translation: CASSKVGRGCGYTF.

The gene calls are TRBV30 and TRBJ1-4, with 7 nucleotides matching TRBD1. CDR3 length equals 14 residues. V was pared by 2 bases and J by 4 bases, with 4 bases of the junction left unmatched. Germline V lookup: CDR1 GTSNPN, CDR2 SVGIG (reference sequence). Here the CDR3 reads CAWSWGQNNEKLFF. CDR3 nucleotide sequence: TGTGCCTGGAGTTGGGGACAGAATAATGAAAAACTGTTTTTT.

The chain employs TRBV5-6 and TRBJ1-4; a weak D match, TRBD1 (5 bases). Trimming took off 4 bases at V and 8 bases at J, with 15 bases between the two ends. CDR3 length: 14 residues. The germline V gene has CDR1 SGHDT and CDR2 YYEEEE. For the CDR3, the DNA is TGTGCCAGCAGCACCGGGACCCAGAGGGAAAAACTGTTTTTT. It codes for CASSTGTQREKLFF.

V is TRBV18 and J is TRBJ2-5; D is ambiguous. The CDR3 has 12 residues. Germline-derived CDR1 and CDR2 are KGHSH and LQKENI. Trimming stripped 2 bases from V and 12 bases from J, with 13 bases between. The CDR3 DNA is TGTGCCAGCTCACCATATTCAGGCTCCGAGTACTTC. Amino acid sequence: CASSPYSGSEYF.

The chain carries TRBV4-3 and TRBJ2-1, with D hard to call. The V end was cut by 1 base, the J end by 7 bases, with 5 bases between. The CDR3 runs 12 residues. Per germline, CDR1 LGHNA and CDR2 YSLEER. The chain's CDR3 is CASSQGRNEQFF. Here the CDR3 DNA reads TGCGCCAGCAGCCAAGGGCGGAATGAGCAGTTCTTC.

The chain couples TRBV4-1 to TRBJ2-2, with TRBD2 matching 7 bases. The CDR3 runs to 18 residues. Losses at the gene ends were 4 bases for V and 2 bases for J; bases not matched to a gene: 13. Germline CDR1 reads MGHRA; CDR2 reads YSYEKL. The DNA for the CDR3 is TGCGCCAGCAGCCTACCGGTCGCGGGAGCTTCTAACACCGGGGAGCTGTTTTTT. Translation gives CASSLPVAGASNTGELFF.

The V call is TRBV4-1, the J call TRBJ2-7, with unresolved D. Trimming cost V 0 bases and J 0 bases, with 9 bases left between them. Germline V lookup: CDR1 MGHRA, CDR2 YSYEKL. This CDR3 has 15 amino acids. As DNA, the CDR3 is TGCGCCAGCAGCCAAGAAAAACAGCTCTCCTACGAGCAGTACTTC. Translation gives CASSQEKQLSYEQYF.